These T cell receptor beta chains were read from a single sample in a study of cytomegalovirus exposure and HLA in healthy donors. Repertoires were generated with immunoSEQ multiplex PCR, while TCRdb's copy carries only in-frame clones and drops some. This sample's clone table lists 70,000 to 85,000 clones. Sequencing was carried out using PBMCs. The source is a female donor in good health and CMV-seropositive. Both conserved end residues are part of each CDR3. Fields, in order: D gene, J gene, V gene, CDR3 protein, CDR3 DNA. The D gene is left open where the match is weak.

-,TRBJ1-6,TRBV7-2,CASSMRASYNSPLHF,TGTGCCAGCAGCATGAGGGCTTCCTATAATTCACCCCTCCACTTT
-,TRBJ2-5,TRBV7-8,CASLDPGRKDETQYF,TGTGCCAGCCTCGACCCGGGGAGAAAGGACGAGACCCAGTACTTC
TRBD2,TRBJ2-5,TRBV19,CASSSTSGNKQETQYF,TGTGCCAGTAGTTCGACCAGCGGGAACAAACAAGAGACCCAGTACTTC
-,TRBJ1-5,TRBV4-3,CASSQDLRQDNQPQHF,TGCGCCAGCAGCCAAGATCTTCGACAGGACAATCAGCCCCAGCATTTT
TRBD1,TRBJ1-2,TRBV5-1,CASSPGAGGTNYGYTF,TGCGCCAGCAGCCCTGGGGCAGGGGGCACAAACTATGGCTACACCTTC
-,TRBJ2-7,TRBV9,CASSVGLQPYEQYF,TGTGCCAGCAGCGTAGGGTTACAGCCCTACGAGCAGTACTTC
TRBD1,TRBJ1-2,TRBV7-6,CASSPSVGTGGNGYTF,TGTGCCAGCAGCCCCAGCGTAGGGACAGGGGGCAATGGCTACACCTTC
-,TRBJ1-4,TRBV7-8,CASRPGDREKLFF,TGTGCCAGCAGGCCAGGGGATCGTGAAAAACTGTTTTTT
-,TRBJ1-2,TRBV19,CASSIQGLIPYGYTF,TGTGCCAGTAGTATTCAGGGCTTGATTCCTTATGGCTACACCTTC
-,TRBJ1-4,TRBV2,CASSLAPTNEKLFF,TGTGCCAGCTCCTTGGCTCCGACTAATGAAAAACTGTTTTTT
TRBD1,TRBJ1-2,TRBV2,CASSETGDWLSPNYGYTF,TGTGCCAGCAGTGAGACAGGGGACTGGCTAAGTCCTAACTATGGCTACACCTTC
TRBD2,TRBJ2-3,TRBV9,CASSVDVQRGLGLTDTQYF,TGTGCCAGCAGCGTAGACGTCCAGCGGGGCCTCGGACTCACAGATACGCAGTATTTT
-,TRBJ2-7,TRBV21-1,CASRDSLCLEQYF,TGTGCCAGCCGGGACAGCCTATGCTTGGAGCAGTACTTC
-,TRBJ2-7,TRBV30,CAWSLSSYEQYF,TGTGCCTGGAGTCTTAGCTCCTACGAGCAGTACTTC
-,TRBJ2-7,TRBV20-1,CSATSTYEQYF,TGCAGTGCTACGTCTACCTACGAGCAGTACTTC
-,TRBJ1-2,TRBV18,CASSPDGGRGYTF,TGTGCCAGCTCACCAGACGGGGGGCGCGGCTACACCTTC
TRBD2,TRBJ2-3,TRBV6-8,CASSYFYGLAGATDTQYF,TGTGCCAGCAGTTACTTCTACGGACTAGCGGGAGCCACAGATACGCAGTATTTT
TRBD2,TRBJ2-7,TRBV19,CASSITGGSYEQYF,TGTGCCAGTAGTATCACGGGAGGCTCCTACGAGCAGTACTTC
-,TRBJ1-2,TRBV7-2,CASSLVGSRTDF,TGTGCCAGCAGCTTAGTCGGGTCCAGGACAGACTTC
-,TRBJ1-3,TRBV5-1,CASSLRVQGKALGNTIYF,TGCGCCAGCAGCTTGAGGGTCCAGGGAAAAGCTCTTGGAAACACCATATATTTT